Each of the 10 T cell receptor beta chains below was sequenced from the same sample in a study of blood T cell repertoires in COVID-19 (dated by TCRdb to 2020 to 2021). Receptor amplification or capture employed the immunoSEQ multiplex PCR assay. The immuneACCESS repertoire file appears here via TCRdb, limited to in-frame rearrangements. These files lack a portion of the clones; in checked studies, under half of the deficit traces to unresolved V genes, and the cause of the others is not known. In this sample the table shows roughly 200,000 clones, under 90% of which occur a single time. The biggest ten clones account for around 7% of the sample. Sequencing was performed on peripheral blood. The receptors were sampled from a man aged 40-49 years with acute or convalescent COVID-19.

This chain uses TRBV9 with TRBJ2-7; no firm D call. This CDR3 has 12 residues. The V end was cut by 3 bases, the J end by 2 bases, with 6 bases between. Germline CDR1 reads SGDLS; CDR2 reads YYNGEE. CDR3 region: CASSAPTYEQYF. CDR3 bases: TGTGCCAGCAGCGCTCCTACCTACGAGCAGTACTTC.

CDR3 DNA sequence: TGTGCCAGCAATATCGACAGGGGCACCGGGGAGCTGTTTTTT. It encodes CASNIDRGTGELFF. The rearrangement links TRBV6-5 to TRBJ2-2, with 8 positions matching TRBD1. Germline CDR1 reads MNHEY; CDR2 reads SVGAGI. J was trimmed by 4 bases and V by 7 bases; bases with no gene match: 5. The CDR3 covers 14 residues.

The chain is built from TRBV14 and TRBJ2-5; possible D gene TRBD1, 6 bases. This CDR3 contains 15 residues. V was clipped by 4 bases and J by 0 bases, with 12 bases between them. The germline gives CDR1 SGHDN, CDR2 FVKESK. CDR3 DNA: TGTGCCAGCAGCCTAACGACAGGCTACCAAGAGACCCAGTACTTC. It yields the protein CASSLTTGYQETQYF.

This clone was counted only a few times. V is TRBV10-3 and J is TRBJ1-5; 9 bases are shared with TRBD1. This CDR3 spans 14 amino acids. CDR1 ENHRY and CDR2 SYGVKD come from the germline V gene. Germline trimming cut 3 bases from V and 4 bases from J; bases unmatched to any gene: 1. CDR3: CAISDGQGNQPQHF. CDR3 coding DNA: TGTGCCATCAGTGACGGACAGGGGAATCAGCCCCAGCATTTT.

The CDR3 is CASTSGGGRTDTQYF. CDR3 DNA: TGCGCCAGCACCTCCGGGGGGGGACGCACAGATACGCAGTATTTT. The J gene is TRBJ2-3, the V gene TRBV5-1, with 8 bases aligning to TRBD2. Germline V gene data show CDR1 as SGHRS and CDR2 as YFSETQ. There are 15 residues in the CDR3. Unmatched junction bases numbered 7, after V lost 6 bases and J lost 1 base.

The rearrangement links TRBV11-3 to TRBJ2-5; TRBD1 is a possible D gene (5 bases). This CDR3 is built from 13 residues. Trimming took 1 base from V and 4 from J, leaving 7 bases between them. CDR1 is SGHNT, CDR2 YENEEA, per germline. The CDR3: CASSLGGRETQYF. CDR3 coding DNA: TGTGCCAGCAGCTTAGGGGGCCGAGAGACCCAGTACTTC.

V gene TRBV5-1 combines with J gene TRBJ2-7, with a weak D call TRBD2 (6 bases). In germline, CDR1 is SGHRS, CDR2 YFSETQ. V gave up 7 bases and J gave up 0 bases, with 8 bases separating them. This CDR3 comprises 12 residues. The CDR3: CASGRSSYEQYF. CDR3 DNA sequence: TGCGCCAGCGGGAGGAGCTCCTACGAGCAGTACTTC. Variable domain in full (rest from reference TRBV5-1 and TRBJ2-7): KAGVTQTPRYLIKTRGQQVTLSCSPISGHRSVSWYQQTPGQGLQFLFEYFSETQRNKGNFPGRFSGRQFSNSRSEMNVSTLELGDSALYLCASGRSSYEQYFGPGTRLTVT.

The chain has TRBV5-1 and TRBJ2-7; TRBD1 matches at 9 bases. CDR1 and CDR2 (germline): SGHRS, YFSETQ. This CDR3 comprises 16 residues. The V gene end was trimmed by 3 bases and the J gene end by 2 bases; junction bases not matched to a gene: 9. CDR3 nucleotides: TGCGCCAGCAGCTCCCTTCCGGGACAGGGACCCTACGAGCAGTACTTC. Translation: CASSSLPGQGPYEQYF.

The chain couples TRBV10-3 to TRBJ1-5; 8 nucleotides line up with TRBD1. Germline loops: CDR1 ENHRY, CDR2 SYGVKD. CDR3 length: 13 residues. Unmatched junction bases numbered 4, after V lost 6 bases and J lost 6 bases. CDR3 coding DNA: TGTGCCATCAGGGACAGGGAGGGTCAGCCCCAGCATTTT. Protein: CAIRDREGQPQHF.

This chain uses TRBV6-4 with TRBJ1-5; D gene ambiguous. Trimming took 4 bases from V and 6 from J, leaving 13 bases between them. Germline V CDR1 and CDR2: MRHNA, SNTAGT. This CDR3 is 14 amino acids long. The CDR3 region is CASSGLPPGQPQHF. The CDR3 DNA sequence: TGTGCCAGCAGTGGCCTCCCTCCGGGTCAGCCCCAGCATTTT.